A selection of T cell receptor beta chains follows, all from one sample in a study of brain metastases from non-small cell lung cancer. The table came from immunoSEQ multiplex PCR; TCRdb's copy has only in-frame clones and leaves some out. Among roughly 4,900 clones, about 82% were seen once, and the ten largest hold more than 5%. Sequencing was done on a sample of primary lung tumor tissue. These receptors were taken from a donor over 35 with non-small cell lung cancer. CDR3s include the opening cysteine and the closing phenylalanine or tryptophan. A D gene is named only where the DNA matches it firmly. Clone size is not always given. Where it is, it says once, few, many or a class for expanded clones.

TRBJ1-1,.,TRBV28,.,CASGGGLNTEAFF,TGTGCCAGCGGCGGAGGCTTGAACACTGAAGCTTTCTTT
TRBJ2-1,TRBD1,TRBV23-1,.,CASSQSLGGSSYNEQFF,TGCGCCAGCAGTCAATCTCTAGGGGGCAGCTCCTACAATGAGCAGTTCTTC
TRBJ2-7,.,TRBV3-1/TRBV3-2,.,CASSQGSRAYEQYF,TGTGCCAGCAGCCAAGGTTCCAGGGCCTACGAGCAGTACTTC
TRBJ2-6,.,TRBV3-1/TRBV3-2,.,CASSQDRGSGANVLTF,TGTGCCAGCAGCCAAGACAGGGGCTCTGGGGCCAACGTCCTGACTTTC
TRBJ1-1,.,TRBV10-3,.,CAISVGGTEAFF,TGTGCCATCAGTGTCGGGGGGACTGAAGCTTTCTTT
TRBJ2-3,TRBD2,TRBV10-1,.,CASSSSGRTDTQYF,TGCGCCAGCAGTTCTAGCGGGAGGACAGATACGCAGTATTTT
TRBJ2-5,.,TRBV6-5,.,CASRTGTGLGETQYF,TGTGCCAGCAGGACCGGGACAGGACTAGGGGAGACCCAGTACTTC
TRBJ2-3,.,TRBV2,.,CASSGDTDTQYF,TGTGCCAGCAGCGGGGACACAGATACGCAGTATTTT
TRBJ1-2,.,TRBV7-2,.,CASSERTALYGYTF,TGTGCCAGCAGCGAACGGACTGCACTCTATGGCTACACCTTC
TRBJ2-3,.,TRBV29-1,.,CSVELEARSLQYF,TGCAGCGTTGAACTCGAGGCTAGAAGTTTGCAGTATTTT
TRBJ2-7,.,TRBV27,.,CASSGEGGSYEQYF,TGTGCCAGTAGTGGCGAGGGGGGCTCCTACGAGCAGTACTTC
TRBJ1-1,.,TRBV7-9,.,CTTRRGNTEAFF,TGTACTACACGACGAGGGAACACTGAAGCTTTCTTT
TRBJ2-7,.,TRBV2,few,CASSPLAAISYEQYF,TGTGCCAGCAGTCCGTTAGCGGCAATCTCCTACGAGCAGTACTTC
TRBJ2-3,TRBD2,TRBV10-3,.,CAISGGQRENTDTQYF,TGTGCCATCAGTGGGGGTCAGCGGGAAAACACAGATACGCAGTATTTT
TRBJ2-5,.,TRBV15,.,CATSRDPLETQYF,TGTGCCACCAGCAGAGATCCATTGGAGACCCAGTACTTC
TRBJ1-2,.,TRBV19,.,CASSIQQGYGYTF,TGTGCCAGTAGTATCCAACAGGGTTATGGCTACACCTTC
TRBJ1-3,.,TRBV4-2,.,CASSQESGNSGNTIYF,TGTGCCAGCAGCCAAGAATCGGGGAACTCTGGAAACACCATATATTTT
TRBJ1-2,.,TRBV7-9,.,CASSSDPGTNYGYTF,TGTGCCAGCAGCTCAGACCCGGGCACTAACTATGGCTACACCTTC
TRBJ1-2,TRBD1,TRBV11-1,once,CASSLGGGGYGYTF,TGTGCCAGCAGCTTAGGAGGGGGCGGCTATGGCTACACCTTC
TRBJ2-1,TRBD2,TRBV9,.,CASSTGTSGYNEQFF,TGTGCCAGCAGCACCGGGACTAGCGGCTACAATGAGCAGTTCTTC
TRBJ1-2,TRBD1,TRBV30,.,CAWSPTGAVGGYTF,TGTGCCTGGAGCCCCACAGGGGCGGTGGGGGGCTACACCTTC
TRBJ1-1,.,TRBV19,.,CASSIWQSEAFF,TGTGCCAGTAGTATTTGGCAGAGTGAAGCTTTCTTT
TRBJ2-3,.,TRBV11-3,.,CASSLQGEWTDTQYF,TGTGCCAGCAGCTTACAGGGCGAATGGACAGATACGCAGTATTTT
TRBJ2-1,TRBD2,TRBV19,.,CASTHPGGLNEQFF,TGTGCCAGTACCCATCCGGGAGGGCTCAATGAGCAGTTCTTC
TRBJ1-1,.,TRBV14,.,CASSQAQMNTEAFF,TGTGCCAGCAGCCAAGCGCAGATGAACACTGAAGCTTTCTTT
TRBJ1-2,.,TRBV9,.,CASSAGLPYGYTF,TGTGCCAGCAGCGCGGGTCTTCCGTATGGCTACACCTTC
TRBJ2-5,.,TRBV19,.,CASSTRDSRYQETQYF,TGTGCCAGTAGTACCCGGGACTCAAGGTACCAAGAGACCCAGTACTTC
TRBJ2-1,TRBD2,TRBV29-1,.,CSVESVAGASYNEQFF,TGCAGCGTTGAATCCGTAGCGGGAGCCTCCTACAATGAGCAGTTCTTC
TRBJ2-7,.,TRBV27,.,CASSFTGGSPYEQYF,TGTGCCAGCAGTTTCACGGGGGGCTCCCCCTACGAGCAGTACTTC
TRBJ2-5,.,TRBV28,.,CASSAGDQETQYF,TGTGCCAGCAGTGCAGGGGACCAAGAGACCCAGTACTTC
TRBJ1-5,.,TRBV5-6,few,CASSFGRGNQPQHF,TGTGCCAGCAGCTTTGGGAGAGGCAATCAGCCCCAGCATTTT
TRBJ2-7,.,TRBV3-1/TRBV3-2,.,CASSQDPRDFGYEQYF,TGTGCCAGCAGCCAAGATCCCCGGGACTTTGGCTACGAGCAGTACTTC
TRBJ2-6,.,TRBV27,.,CASSLKPSGANVLTF,TGTGCCAGCAGTTTAAAGCCCTCTGGGGCCAACGTCCTGACTTTC
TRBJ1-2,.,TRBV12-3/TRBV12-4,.,CASSFSGYGYTF,TGTGCCAGCAGTTTTTCAGGTTATGGCTACACCTTC
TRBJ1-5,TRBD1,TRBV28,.,CASSRTGNNQPQHF,TGTGCCAGCAGTCGGACAGGGAACAATCAGCCCCAGCATTTT
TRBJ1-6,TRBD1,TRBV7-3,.,CASSRQGANSPLHF,TGTGCCAGCAGCCGACAGGGGGCTAATTCACCCCTCCACTTT
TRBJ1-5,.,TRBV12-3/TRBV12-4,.,CASRPTGNQPQHF,TGTGCCAGCAGGCCTACAGGCAATCAGCCCCAGCATTTT
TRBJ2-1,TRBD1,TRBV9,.,CASSADRASYNEQFF,TGTGCCAGCAGCGCCGACAGGGCTTCCTACAATGAGCAGTTCTTC
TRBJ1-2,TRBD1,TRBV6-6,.,CASSSGTGSLYGYTF,TGTGCCAGCAGTTCTGGGACAGGAAGCCTCTATGGCTACACCTTC
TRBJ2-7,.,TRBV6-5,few,CASTLASGTHQYF,TGTGCCAGCACATTGGCCTCCGGGACCCACCAGTACTTC
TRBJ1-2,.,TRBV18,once,CASSPPNRRNNYGYTF,TGTGCCAGCTCACCACCGAACAGGCGTAATAACTATGGCTACACCTTC
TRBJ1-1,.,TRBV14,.,CASSQDRATAFF,TGTGCCAGCAGCCAAGACAGGGCTACAGCTTTCTTT
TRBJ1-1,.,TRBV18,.,CASSLQQNTEAFF,TGTGCCAGCTCACTGCAGCAGAACACTGAAGCTTTCTTT
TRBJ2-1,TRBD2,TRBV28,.,CASSLIAGGNNEQFF,TGTGCCAGTAGCTTAATAGCGGGAGGTAACAATGAGCAGTTCTTC
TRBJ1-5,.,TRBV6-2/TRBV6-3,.,CASSYRPNQPQHF,TGTGCCAGCAGTTACAGGCCCAATCAGCCCCAGCATTTT
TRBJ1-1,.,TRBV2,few,CASSVTGGGTEAFF,TGTGCCAGCAGTGTTACGGGAGGAGGGACTGAAGCTTTCTTT
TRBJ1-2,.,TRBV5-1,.,CASSLSLQNYGYTF,TGCGCCAGCAGCTTGTCCCTCCAGAACTATGGCTACACCTTC
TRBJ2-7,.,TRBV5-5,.,CASSFPDRYEQYF,TGTGCCAGCAGCTTTCCAGACCGCTACGAGCAGTACTTC
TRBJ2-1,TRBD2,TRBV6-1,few,CASSEAAGGPYNEQFF,TGTGCCAGCAGTGAAGCAGCGGGAGGGCCTTACAATGAGCAGTTCTTC